The present TCR beta chain was sequenced within a study of regulatory T cells in long-lasting Graves disease. Many counts were recorded for this clonotype. As for time point: newly diagnosed GD, antithyroid drugs for less than 3 months. PBMC RNA served as the TCR library source. Construction of TCR beta libraries relied on iRepertoire HTBI primers and on Arm-PCR targeting CDR3 regions. Authors' analysis steps: The samples included 60 to 65 TRBV and some 15 TRBJ segments. TCRdb reprocessed the multiplex PCR reads via MiXCR and lists one record per CDR3 protein. The V and J calls follow TCRdb's processing rather than the paper's. In the table there are some 600,000 distinct CDR3 sequences, roughly a sixth of which are singletons. These data also featured in a second study, about T cells in Graves' hyperthyroidism and ophthalmopathy. From that study: Progression to ophthalmopathy was predicted a median of about 6.6 months early.

The clonotype comes from a man between 18 and 35 years old with Graves disease. Sequencing was performed on peripheral blood mononuclear cells (PBMCs), taken at new diagnosis, from a patient treated with antithyroid drugs.

Here the CDR3 reads CASSLRVAGRYEQFF. CDR3 nucleotide sequence: TGTGCCAGCAGTTTAAGGGTAGCGGGAAGGTATGAGCAGTTCTTC. The chain carries TRBV12-3 or TRBV12-4 and TRBJ2-1, with TRBD2 matching over 8 bases. The CDR3 has 15 amino acids. V was pared by 2 bases and J by 8 bases, with 8 bases of the junction left unmatched.